The rows below give T cell receptor beta chains drawn from one sample of a study of glioma-infiltrating T cells after dendritic cell vaccination. Some clones are missing from TCRdb's copy, which holds only in-frame ones; the method was immunoSEQ multiplex PCR. The repertoire holds 60,000 or so clones, with about 89% as singletons. Source: blood, taken after dendritic cell vaccination. The receptors originated from a human donor with glioblastoma. The CDR3 runs from the conserved cysteine through the conserved F or W. A D gene is named only where the DNA matches it firmly. Clone size appears in some rows only: once, few, many, or a class for an expanded clone.

d_call clone_size j_call v_call cdr3_nt cdr3_aa
- few TRBJ1-4 TRBV19 TGTGCCAGTAGCGGGATCCTTCTAGACGGTGAAAAACTGTTTTTT CASSGILLDGEKLFF
- - TRBJ2-7 TRBV7-9 TGTGCCAGCTCGAGCGGGTTTAGAGAGCAGTACTTC CASSSGFREQYF
TRBD2 once TRBJ2-5 TRBV11-2 TGTGCCAGCAGCACCGGGACTAGCGGGGGGGCGGGCGAGACCCAGTACTTC CASSTGTSGGAGETQYF
- - TRBJ1-2 TRBV18 TGTGCCAGCTCTCCCGGGGGAGTAAACTATGGCTACACCTTC CASSPGGVNYGYTF
- - TRBJ2-3 TRBV5-1 TGCGCCAGCAGCTTGGATCGGCGGGATACGCAGTATTTT CASSLDRRDTQYF
- few TRBJ1-4 TRBV2 TGTGCCAGCAGGAGGGTGGATGAAAAACTGTTTTTT CASRRVDEKLFF
- once TRBJ2-7 TRBV27 TGTGCCAGCAGTTTTGCAGGGGTTAATGGGCTGTACGAGCAGTACTTC CASSFAGVNGLYEQYF
- - TRBJ2-7 TRBV7-9 TGTGCCAGCAGCTTAGCGGGGAGGGGGGTATACGAGCAGTACTTC CASSLAGRGVYEQYF
- - TRBJ1-1 TRBV7-2 TGTGCCAGCAGCTCTATTAAAGGGGTGAACACTGAAGCTTTCTTT CASSSIKGVNTEAFF
- - TRBJ1-5 TRBV4-3 TGCGCCAGCAGCCAAGCGCTACCCCGGAATCAGCCCCAGCATTTT CASSQALPRNQPQHF
- - TRBJ2-7 TRBV7-9 TGTGCCAGCAGTGGCCGCTCCTACGAGCAGTACTTC CASSGRSYEQYF
TRBD1 - TRBJ1-2 TRBV4-3 TGCGCCAGCAGCCACGCGGGACAGCCTAGCTATGGCTACACCTTC CASSHAGQPSYGYTF
TRBD1 - TRBJ2-7 TRBV7-6 TGTGCCAGCAGCAGCGGGACAGGGGGAAACTACGAGCAGTACTTC CASSSGTGGNYEQYF
- - TRBJ2-1 TRBV10-1 TGCGCCACCAACGACAGATGTGAGCAGTTCTTC CATNDRCEQFF
- - TRBJ1-6 TRBV4-3 TGCGCCAGCAGCCAAGTGGGGGGTTTGAATTCACCCCTCCACTTT CASSQVGGLNSPLHF
TRBD2 - TRBJ2-7 TRBV19 TGTGCCAGTCGGGGGGGTGGAACCGAGCAGTACTTC CASRGGGTEQYF
- few TRBJ1-6 TRBV6-1 TGTGCCAGCAGTCAAGTGGGGGGTTCCCCCCTCCACTTT CASSQVGGSPLHF
- - TRBJ1-1 TRBV30 TGTGCCTGGACGTCCCCCGGGAGAACTGAAGCTTTCTTT CAWTSPGRTEAFF
TRBD2 once TRBJ2-3 TRBV6-5 TGTGCCAGCAAAGGGACTAGCGGGGGGACGCAGTATTTT CASKGTSGGTQYF
TRBD2 - TRBJ2-1 TRBV4-2 TGTGCCAGCAGCCAAGATAACGGGAGGGCCGATCTGAATGAGCAGTTCTTC CASSQDNGRADLNEQFF
- - TRBJ2-1 TRBV19 TGTGCCAGTAGTACCGGGGTTGGCAATGAGCAGTTCTTC CASSTGVGNEQFF
- - TRBJ2-2 TRBV4-3 TGCGCCAGCAGCCCCCAGAGGGTCACCGGGGAGCTGTTTTTT CASSPQRVTGELFF
- once TRBJ2-7 TRBV5-4 TGTGCCAGCAGCTGGCCGGGGTCCCACGAGCAGTACTTC CASSWPGSHEQYF
TRBD1 - TRBJ2-2 TRBV29-1 TGCAGCGGAACAGGGGAGACGAACACCGGGGAGCTGTTTTTT CSGTGETNTGELFF
- - TRBJ2-5 TRBV30 TGTGCCTGGGGCGCCTCCGAGAGGGGGGAGACCCAGTACTTC CAWGASERGETQYF
TRBD1 - TRBJ1-2 TRBV19 TGTGCCAGTAGGGCACACCAGGGACAGTTCTATGGCTACACCTTC CASRAHQGQFYGYTF
TRBD2 - TRBJ2-1 TRBV19 TGTGCCAGTAGTATCCGGACTAGCGGGGGCTCCACCTACAATGAGCAGTTCTTC CASSIRTSGGSTYNEQFF
- - TRBJ1-1 TRBV28 TGTGCCAGCAAGGGCGGGGGGGGAAACACTGAAGCTTTCTTT CASKGGGGNTEAFF
TRBD1 - TRBJ2-7 TRBV5-4 TGTGCCAGCAGCTTGAAGGGACAGGGCGTCCACGAGCAGTACTTC CASSLKGQGVHEQYF
- - TRBJ2-7 TRBV5-1 TGCGCCAGCAGCGATGGAGGGTCGGGGACCGAGCAGTACTTC CASSDGGSGTEQYF
TRBD1 - TRBJ1-1 TRBV29-1 TGCAGCGTTAAGACCGGGACAGTCCCTACTGAAGCTTTCTTT CSVKTGTVPTEAFF
- - TRBJ1-2 TRBV6-1 TGTGCCAGCAGTGACAGGGGTAACTATGGCTACACCTTC CASSDRGNYGYTF
TRBD1 - TRBJ1-6 TRBV4-1 TGCGCCAGCAGCCTGAGCTCCTCGGACAGGGAGCCCCTCCACTTT CASSLSSSDREPLHF
- - TRBJ1-4 TRBV14 TGTGCCAGCAGCCCGAACTCAATCGGTGAAAAACTGTTTTTT CASSPNSIGEKLFF
- - TRBJ1-5 TRBV2 TGTGCCAGCAGTGAAGCGCTTCACAGGCAGGTTACCCAGCATTTT CASSEALHRQVTQHF
TRBD2 once TRBJ2-1 TRBV7-7 TGTGCCAGCAGTTCTATAGCGGGGGGTGGGAATGAGCAGTTCTTC CASSSIAGGGNEQFF
TRBD1 once TRBJ1-1 TRBV7-9 TGTGCCAGCAGCTTACGACAGGGCGGCACTGAAGCTTTCTTT CASSLRQGGTEAFF
TRBD1 - TRBJ1-1 TRBV5-1 TGCGCCAGCAGCTTGGGACAGGGGGCGCCTGAAGCTTTCTTT CASSLGQGAPEAFF
- - TRBJ2-5 TRBV30 TGTGCCTGGAGTGTTGGCAGGTACCAAGAGACCCAGTACTTC CAWSVGRYQETQYF
- few TRBJ1-6 TRBV7-2 TGTGCCAGCAGCCCCGCAGGGGCGTATTCACCCCTCCACTTT CASSPAGAYSPLHF
- - TRBJ2-7 TRBV4-2 TGTGCCAGCAGCCAAGGGGGGGTAGCGGAAGCCTACGAGCAGTACTTC CASSQGGVAEAYEQYF
- - TRBJ2-3 TRBV7-9 TGTGCCAGCAGCTTAAGCGGGCCGCTGAGCACAGATACGCAGTATTTT CASSLSGPLSTDTQYF
TRBD1 - TRBJ2-1 TRBV20-1 TGCAGTGCGAGACAGGGCAATGAGCAGTTCTTC CSARQGNEQFF
- - TRBJ1-6 TRBV19 TGTGCCAGTAGTATAGTGTGGGGGCGTGATTCACCCCTCCACTTT CASSIVWGRDSPLHF
TRBD1 - TRBJ2-2 TRBV2 TGTGCCAGCCAGACAGGGCCCGGGGAGCTGTTTTTT CASQTGPGELFF
- - TRBJ2-1 TRBV27 TGTGCCAGCAGTTTAATCACACGGGGGTACAATGAGCAGTTCTTC CASSLITRGYNEQFF
TRBD1 once TRBJ1-2 TRBV11-3 TGTGCCAGCAGCCCCCGGACAGGGAACTATGGCTACACCTTC CASSPRTGNYGYTF
TRBD1 - TRBJ1-6 TRBV28 TGTGCCAGCAGTTCTCCGGGACAGGGGGGTTCACCCCTCCACTTT CASSSPGQGGSPLHF